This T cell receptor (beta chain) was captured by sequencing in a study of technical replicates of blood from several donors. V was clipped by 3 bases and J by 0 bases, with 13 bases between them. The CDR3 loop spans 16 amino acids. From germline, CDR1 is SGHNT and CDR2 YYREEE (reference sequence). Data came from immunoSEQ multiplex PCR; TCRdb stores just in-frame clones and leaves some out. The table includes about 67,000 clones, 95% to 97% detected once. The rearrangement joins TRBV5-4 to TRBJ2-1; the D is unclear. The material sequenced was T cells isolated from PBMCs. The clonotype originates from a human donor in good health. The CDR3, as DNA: TGTGCCAGCAGCTCACCGACTTGGAGCTCCTACAATGAGCAGTTCTTC. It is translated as CASSSPTWSSYNEQFF. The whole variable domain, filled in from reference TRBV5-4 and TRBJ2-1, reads ETGVTQSPTHLIKTRGQQVTLRCSSQSGHNTVSWYQQALGQGPQFIFQYYREEENGRGNFPPRFSGLQFPNYSSELNVNALELDDSALYLCASSSPTWSSYNEQFFGPGTRLTVL.